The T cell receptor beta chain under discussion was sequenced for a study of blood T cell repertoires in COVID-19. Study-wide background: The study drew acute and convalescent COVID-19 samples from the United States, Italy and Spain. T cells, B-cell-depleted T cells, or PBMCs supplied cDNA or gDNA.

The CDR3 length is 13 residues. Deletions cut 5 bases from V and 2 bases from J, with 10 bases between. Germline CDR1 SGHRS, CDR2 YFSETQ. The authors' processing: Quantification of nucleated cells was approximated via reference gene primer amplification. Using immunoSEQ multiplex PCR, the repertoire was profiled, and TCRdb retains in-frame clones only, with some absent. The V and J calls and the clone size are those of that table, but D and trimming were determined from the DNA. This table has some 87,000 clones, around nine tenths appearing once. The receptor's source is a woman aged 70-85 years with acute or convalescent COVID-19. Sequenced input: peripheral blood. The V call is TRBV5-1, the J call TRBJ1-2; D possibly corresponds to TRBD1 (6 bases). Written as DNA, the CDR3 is TGCGCCAGCAGGAGGACAGCCAACTATGGCTACACCTTC. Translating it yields CASRRTANYGYTF.